Following are 32 T cell receptor beta chains from one sample sequenced in a study of post-analysis software for immune sequencing data. Antigen specificity for these receptors is unknown. The study, taken as a whole, reports: Comparison of patients with controls showed roughly five TRBV segments more frequent in patients, TRBV5-6, TRBV5-1 and TRBV20-1 among them.

Libraries were made from TCR beta cDNA, and they carried unique molecular identifiers. TCRdb passed the PCR reads through MiXCR, listing each CDR3 protein once. Of hundreds of thousands of distinct CDR3 sequences in the sample, approximately 60% were seen once. Input material: blood. All receptors come from a girl aged 2 to 10 with multiple sclerosis.

This clonotype was seen a handful of times. The chain joins TRBV5-4 to TRBJ2-5, with 9 bases fitting TRBD1. From germline, CDR1 is SGHNT and CDR2 YYREEE (reference sequence). The V gene end was trimmed by 4 bases and the J gene end by 2 bases; junction bases not matched to a gene: 6. The CDR3 runs to 15 residues. This chain's CDR3 is CASSPEGQGQETQYF. CDR3 nucleotide sequence: TGTGCCAGCAGCCCCGAGGGACAGGGACAAGAGACCCAGTACTTC.

V is TRBV7-6 and J is TRBJ2-5; TRBD2 aligns across 9 bases. The V and J ends lost 4 bases and 5 bases, in that order; junction bases with no gene match: 5. Germline V gene data show CDR1 as SGHVS and CDR2 as FNYEAQ. CDR3 length: 14 residues. In DNA, the CDR3 is TGTGCCAGCAGCTGGAGGGCGGGGGGGGAGACCCAGTACTTC. Its translation is CASSWRAGGETQYF. The complete variable domain, with remaining parts taken from reference TRBV7-6 and TRBJ2-5, reads GAGVSQSPRYKVTKRGQDVALRCDPISGHVSLYWYRQALGQGPEFLTYFNYEAQQDKSGLPNDRFSAERPEGSISTLTIQRTEQRDSAMYRCASSWRAGGETQYFGPGTRLLVL.

A word on this clonotype: The junction and the germline gene differ at one end; a read error may be behind it. V usage is TRBV29-1 and J usage is TRBJ2-5; D may correspond to TRBD1 or TRBD2 (5 bases each). CDR1 is SQVTM, CDR2 ANQGSEA, per germline. The CDR3 runs 12 residues. The CDR3 region is CSVEDGGETRYF. Written as DNA, the CDR3 is TGCAGCGTTGAAGATGGGGGAGAGACCCGGTACTTC.

In this sample, this clonotype turned up a few times. The chain is built from TRBV5-5 and TRBJ2-6; 8 bases agree with TRBD1. The junction had 9 bases not matched to a gene; V was cut back by 1 base and J by 0 bases. This CDR3 comprises 19 residues. Germline CDR1 and CDR2: SGHKS and YYEKEE (reference sequence). The CDR3 nucleotides are TGTGCCAGCAGCTTGTCCTGGGACAGGTTATACTCTGGGGCCAACGTCCTGACTTTC. It yields the protein CASSLSWDRLYSGANVLTF. Complete variable domain (other parts from reference TRBV5-5 and TRBJ2-6): DAGVTQSPTHLIKTRGQQVTLRCSPISGHKSVSWYQQVLGQGPQFIFQYYEKEERGRGNFPDRFSARQFPNYSSELNVNALLLGDSALYLCASSLSWDRLYSGANVLTFGAGSRLTVL.

V and J are TRBV21-1 and TRBJ1-1. TRBV21-1 is listed as a pseudogene. The CDR3 consists of 14 residues. CDR3 DNA sequence: TGTGCCAGCAGCAGACAGACTGGCGATCCTGAAGCTTTCTTT. This gives the protein CASSRQTGDPEAFF.

The chain employs TRBV7-9 and TRBJ1-2; tentatively, D is TRBD1 (5 bases). The CDR3 totals 15 residues. V lost 1 base to trimming and J lost 6 bases, with 15 bases between them. Germline CDR1 reads SEHNR; CDR2 reads FQNEAQ (reference sequence). CDR3 sequence reads: CASSLVSSGTDGYTF. In DNA, the CDR3 is TGTGCCAGCAGCTTAGTTTCATCCGGGACGGATGGCTACACCTTC.

Concerning this clonotype: No conserved phenylalanine or tryptophan ends this CDR3, so it is likely a read error. The chain carries TRBV7-2 and TRBJ2-5, with 8 bases identical to TRBD1. The V gene's germline CDR1 is SGHTA and CDR2 FQGNSA. The CDR3 runs to 18 residues. V shed 2 bases and J 2 bases; nucleotides not matched to a gene: 13. CDR3 DNA sequence: TGTGCCAGCAGCTTATCCGCTTTAGTCCGGGACAGGCAAGAGACCCAGTACTGC. The encoded protein is CASSLSALVRDRQETQYC.

The chain has TRBV5-1 and TRBJ2-1; D is possibly TRBD2 (6 bases). Germline V gives CDR1 SGHRS, CDR2 YFSETQ. The CDR3 covers 20 residues. Deletions cut 4 bases from V and 4 bases from J, with 30 bases between. CDR3 coding DNA: TGCGCCAGCAGCACTACGCTAAGTTCCGGGACTCGACGATTTTACAATGAGCAGTTCTTC. Amino acid sequence: CASSTTLSSGTRRFYNEQFF.

This chain uses TRBV3-1 with TRBJ1-1; possible D gene TRBD1, 5 bases. From germline, CDR1 is LGHDT and CDR2 YNNKEL (reference sequence). The CDR3 sequence is 15 residues long. Trimming shortened V by 1 base and J by 1 base, and 10 bases separated the two germline ends. As DNA, the CDR3 is TGTGCCAGCAGCCAAGCGACTGGACAGAACACTGAAGCTTTCTTT. Protein: CASSQATGQNTEAFF.

This clonotype turned up a few times. CDR3 nucleotide sequence: TGTGCCAGCAGCCGACGGACAGGGGGCGACTATGGCTACACCTTC. Translated: CASSRRTGGDYGYTF. The genes are TRBV5-5 and TRBJ1-2; 11 positions agree with TRBD1. CDR1 and CDR2 (germline): SGHKS, YYEKEE (reference sequence). This CDR3 spans 15 amino acids. J lost 3 bases, V lost 4 bases, and 5 bases had no gene match.

V and J are TRBV20-1 and TRBJ1-2, with D hard to call. Germline CDR1 is DFQATT and CDR2 is SNEGSKA (reference sequence). The CDR3 has 11 residues. Deletions cut 4 bases from V and 8 bases from J, with 11 bases between. Here the CDR3 reads CSATQLGGYTF. The CDR3 nucleotides read TGCAGTGCTACCCAGCTAGGGGGCTACACCTTC.

The chain joins TRBV25-1 to TRBJ1-2; no clear D. Trimming left V 11 bases short and J 4 bases short, with 20 bases between. The CDR3 totals 14 residues. Germline assignment: CDR1 MGHDK and CDR2 SYGVNS. In DNA, the CDR3 is TGTGCCCGAATTTCGGGTACGAAGAGCTATGGCTACACCTTC. Translating it yields CARISGTKSYGYTF.

This clonotype was detected only a few times. The chain combines TRBV7-2 with TRBJ2-1; D could derive from TRBD1 or TRBD2 (6 bases each). Germline V gives CDR1 SGHTA, CDR2 FQGNSA. The CDR3 spans 14 residues. V shed 7 bases and J shed 6 bases, with 16 bases lying between them. The DNA of the CDR3 is TGTGCCAGCAATCTTGGTGGGGGGCTCAATGAGCAGTTCTTC. Residues: CASNLGGGLNEQFF.

The table lists this clonotype with a few counts. V usage is TRBV6-1 and J usage is TRBJ1-5, with TRBD1 as a possible D gene (5 bases). The germline V gene encodes CDR1 MNHNS and CDR2 SASEGT. V lost 8 bases and J lost 3, with 11 bases in between. This CDR3 has 13 amino acids. This CDR3 is CASDGAYNQPQHF. CDR3 bases: TGTGCCAGCGATGGGGCCTACAATCAGCCCCAGCATTTT.

The chain uses TRBV12-3 or TRBV12-4 and TRBJ2-7, with D tentatively TRBD2 (5 bases). CDR3 size: 14 residues. Deletions cut 3 bases from V and 10 bases from J, with 19 bases between. The CDR3 DNA reads TGTGCCAGCAGTTTTGACCGACTACAAAAGGCCCAGTACTTC. It specifies CASSFDRLQKAQYF.

The sample holds one count of this clonotype. In DNA, the CDR3 is TGCGCCAGCAGCTTTGTCGGGAGGGAGGATACGCAGTATTTT. It specifies CASSFVGREDTQYF. The gene calls are TRBV5-1 and TRBJ2-3; 8 positions match TRBD2. CDR3 length: 14 residues. J lost 6 bases, V lost 2 bases, and 5 bases had no gene match. Germline CDR1 SGHRS, CDR2 YFSETQ.

The gene calls are TRBV5-6 and TRBJ1-6; D unresolved. Germline CDR1 and CDR2: SGHDT and YYEEEE. V lost 0 bases and J 7 bases, leaving 11 bases between the germline ends. The CDR3 contains 15 residues. This CDR3 is CASSLDGRTNSPLHF. CDR3 DNA sequence: TGTGCCAGCAGCTTGGACGGGAGAACGAATTCACCCCTCCACTTT.

The chain recombines TRBV2 with TRBJ2-4, with a tentative D call TRBD2 (6 bases). From germline, CDR1 is SNHLY and CDR2 FYNNEI. Trimming took 6 bases from V and 6 from J, leaving 27 bases between them. CDR3 length: 18 residues. CDR3 coding DNA: TGTGCCAGCAGCGCCCTCCTTCTATCTGGGAACGGGGGAAACATTCAGTACTTC. This gives the protein CASSALLLSGNGGNIQYF.

The chain couples TRBV5-1 to TRBJ1-1; no reliable D call. The CDR3 covers 14 residues. The V end lost 5 bases, the J end lost 4 bases, and 15 bases lay between the germline ends. Germline CDR1 SGHRS, CDR2 YFSETQ. CDR3 amino acids: CASRGRVDSTEAFF. The CDR3, as DNA: TGCGCCAGCAGAGGTCGGGTGGACTCCACTGAAGCTTTCTTT.

The V and J genes are TRBV20-1 and TRBJ2-5, with 7 bases matching TRBD1. CDR3 length: 15 amino acids. Germline CDR1 reads DFQATT; CDR2 reads SNEGSKA (reference sequence). Trimming cost V 1 base and J 4 bases; bases outside gene matches: 9. The CDR3 loop reads CSARATIQGRETQYF. The CDR3 DNA follows: TGCAGTGCTAGAGCTACGATACAGGGGAGAGAGACCCAGTACTTC.

This clonotype occurred a few times. The J gene is TRBJ2-3, the V gene TRBV12-3 or TRBV12-4; 11 bases match TRBD2. V was pared by 6 bases and J by 4 bases, with 9 bases of the junction left unmatched. The CDR3 is 16 residues long. This chain's CDR3 is CASSPLAGGSADTQYF. Written as DNA, the CDR3 is TGTGCCAGCAGCCCTCTAGCGGGGGGAAGCGCAGATACGCAGTATTTT.

This rearrangement joins TRBV7-2 to TRBJ2-3; D gene unclear. CDR3 size: 15 residues. Germline V gene sequence: CDR1 SGHTA, CDR2 FQGNSA. With 0 bases removed from V and 2 bases from J, the gap between germline ends came to 9 bases. The CDR3 bases are TGTGCCAGCAGCTTAGCAACATTCGACACAGATACGCAGTATTTT. Residues: CASSLATFDTDTQYF.

This clonotype occurred a few times. The genes are TRBV5-1 and TRBJ2-2; TRBD1 might be the D (5 bases). V was clipped by 6 bases and J by 0 bases, with 9 bases between them. The germline CDR1 and CDR2 sequences are SGHRS and YFSETQ. The CDR3 is 14 amino acids. The CDR3 here is CASKTAANTGELFF. CDR3 nucleotide sequence: TGCGCCAGCAAGACAGCCGCGAACACCGGGGAGCTGTTTTTT.

The CDR3 spells CSASVGSNEQFF. The CDR3 DNA follows: TGCAGTGCTAGTGTTGGAAGCAATGAGCAGTTCTTC. V usage is TRBV20-1 and J usage is TRBJ2-1; no clear D gene. Germline V gene sequence: CDR1 DFQATT, CDR2 SNEGSKA (reference sequence). V shed 3 bases and J shed 6 bases, with 9 bases lying between them. There are 12 residues in the CDR3.

The chain couples TRBV12-3 or TRBV12-4 to TRBJ2-7; TRBD1 aligns across 9 bases. This CDR3 has 15 residues. After removal of 4 bases from V and 2 bases from J, the junction contained 6 bases not matched to a gene. CDR3 protein: CASSSRDRAAYEQYF. CDR3 in DNA: TGTGCCAGCAGTTCCCGGGACAGGGCTGCCTACGAGCAGTACTTC.

The chain couples TRBV4-1 to TRBJ2-2; D might be TRBD2 (6 bases). V lost 0 bases, J lost 3 bases, and 8 bases lay in between. This CDR3 spans 15 amino acids. CDR1 and CDR2 from the germline V gene are MGHRA and YSYEKL. The CDR3 loop is CASSQDRRDTGELFF. DNA of the CDR3: TGCGCCAGCAGCCAAGATAGGAGGGACACCGGGGAGCTGTTTTTT.

This chain's CDR3 is CASSPGTSGASTDTQYF. The CDR3 coding sequence is TGTGCCAGCAGTCCCGGGACTAGCGGGGCTAGCACAGATACGCAGTATTTT. The chain is built from TRBV12-3 or TRBV12-4 and TRBJ2-3, with TRBD2 identical over 13 bases. J gave up 0 bases and V 5 bases, and 5 bases lay outside the gene matches. The CDR3 covers 17 residues.

The CDR3: CASGLGALAATAGELFF. The CDR3 region has the DNA TGTGCTAGTGGTTTGGGCGCTCTAGCGGCCACCGCGGGGGAGCTGTTTTTT. The V gene is TRBV12-5, the J gene TRBJ2-2, with 7 bases fitting TRBD2. The CDR3 has 17 residues. Germline CDR1 LGHNT, CDR2 FRNRAP. V shed 1 base and J 8 bases; nucleotides not matched to a gene: 13.

This chain links TRBV24-1 with TRBJ2-1, with TRBD1 matching over 9 bases. Looked up from germline, CDR1 is KGHDR and CDR2 is SFDVKD. The CDR3 is 15 amino acids. The ends lost 5 bases at V and 10 bases at J; junction bases unmatched: 11. The CDR3 DNA reads TGTGCCACCAGTGTTAACAGGGGGCGCACAGAAGAGCAGTTCTTC. Amino acid sequence: CATSVNRGRTEEQFF.

V usage is TRBV7-2 and J usage is TRBJ2-7; TRBD2 matches 12 bases. Judging by the DNA end, TRBJ2-5 fits better; the J call may be wrong. The CDR3 contains 15 residues. Germline V CDR1 and CDR2: SGHTA, FQGNSA. CDR3 in amino acids: CASSPLAGGPKTQYF. CDR3 in DNA: TGTGCCAGCAGCCCGCTAGCGGGGGGGCCGAAGACCCAGTACTTC.

The chain links TRBV6-5 to TRBJ1-6; the match to TRBD1 covers 7 bases. With V trimmed by 2 bases and J by 7 bases, 5 bases remained unmatched. The CDR3 extends over 15 amino acids. Germline lookup yields CDR1 MNHEY and CDR2 SVGAGI. CDR3 protein: CASSYSQGGNSPLHF. In DNA, the CDR3 is TGTGCCAGCAGTTACAGCCAGGGGGGAAATTCACCCCTCCACTTT.

This chain joins TRBV20-1 and TRBJ2-1; D is perhaps TRBD1 (6 bases). Germline-derived CDR1 and CDR2 are DFQATT and SNEGSKA (reference sequence). Trimming took 5 bases from V and 4 from J, leaving 9 bases between them. The CDR3 totals 12 residues. CDR3 loop: CSAPQGYNEQFF. For the CDR3, the DNA is TGCAGTGCTCCACAGGGATACAATGAGCAGTTCTTC.